This T cell receptor beta chain was sequenced during a study of human T cells and chemical hapten exposure. About the research overall: TCR yields differed between samples (mainly from small differences in pooled library volume).

Unique molecular identifiers were attached to individual cDNA molecules during library preparation. Via MiXCR, TCRdb re-called the RACE reads, giving one row per CDR3 protein. Among a few hundred thousand distinct CDR3 sequences listed, about 6% were seen once. This CDR3 is built from 15 residues. From germline, CDR1 is MGHRA and CDR2 YSYEKL. V was cut by 0 bases and J by 7 bases, with 16 bases left in between. This clonotype has a handful of counts. Time point denoted: patch test 2, 6 weeks after DPC sensitization. The treatment is: therapeutic diphenylcyclopropenone sensitization with weekly scalp DPC. Each patch test followed a blood draw. Non-pregnant alopecia patients aged 18 to 70, suitable for DPC therapy.

The specimen comprised whole blood, sampled in connection with sensitization to the hapten diphenylcyclopropenone (DPC). This receptor was taken from a woman younger than 35 with alopecia areata. Some clones in this sample may be carry-over from other donors' samples. This chain connects TRBV4-1 to TRBJ2-7; D may match TRBD1 or TRBD2 (6 bases each). The CDR3 nucleotides read TGCGCCAGCAGCCAAGATTTGTGGGGGGCCGGGGAGCAGTACTTC. It codes for CASSQDLWGAGEQYF.